The 31 T cell receptor beta chains in this list originate from one sample, sequenced in a study of PD-1 blockade in classical Hodgkin lymphoma. Repertoires were generated with immunoSEQ multiplex PCR, while TCRdb's copy carries only in-frame clones and drops some. The table includes some 93,000 clones, more than 70% detected once. Time point noted: cycle 4 day 1 (C4D1), after 6 weeks of nivolumab. In every patient, relapse followed autologous stem cell transplantation, while exposure to brentuximab vedotin differed. The sample in question was peripheral blood mononuclear cells (PBMCs), obtained before the fourth cycle of nivolumab. The receptors stem from a human donor with classical Hodgkin lymphoma.

This chain joins TRBV6-9 and TRBJ2-7; 7 bases are a match to TRBD1. Per the germline V gene, CDR1 is MNHGY and CDR2 is SVAAGI. CDR3 size: 14 residues. V lost 5 bases and J lost 4; bases outside the gene matches: 8. The CDR3 DNA sequence: TGTGCCAGCAGTACCGGGACAGTTCATTACGAGCAGTACTTC. Its protein is CASSTGTVHYEQYF.

The J gene is TRBJ2-7, the V gene TRBV9, with a possible D match to TRBD1 (5 bases). V lost 4 bases, J lost 2 bases, and 10 bases lay in between. From germline, CDR1 is SGDLS and CDR2 YYNGEE. The CDR3 has 13 residues. The CDR3 DNA reads TGTGCCAGCAGCCCAAGGACAACCTACGAGCAGTACTTC. This gives the protein CASSPRTTYEQYF.

This clone has a single count. The CDR3 DNA is TGTGCCAGCAGTGAAGGTTGGCAGGTTCAAGAGACCCAGTACTTC. Protein product: CASSEGWQVQETQYF. The J gene is TRBJ2-5, the V gene TRBV25-1; no definite D call. Trimming cost V 2 bases and J 2 bases, with 12 bases left between them. The germline V gene has CDR1 MGHDK and CDR2 SYGVNS. The CDR3 contains 15 residues.

The chain links TRBV19 to TRBJ2-1; possibly TRBD2 for D (6 bases). The CDR3 extends over 13 amino acids. Between the trimmed V and J ends, which lost 1 base and 10 bases, there was a span of 11 bases. Looked up from germline, CDR1 is LNHDA and CDR2 is SQIVND (reference sequence). CDR3 in amino acids: CASSIVSAGEQFF. CDR3 sequence (DNA): TGTGCCAGTAGTATAGTAAGCGCGGGGGAGCAGTTCTTC. The whole variable domain, remainder taken from reference TRBV19 and TRBJ2-1, is DGGITQSPKYLFRKEGQNVTLSCEQNLNHDAMYWYRQDPGQGLRLIYYSQIVNDFQKGDIAEGYSVSREKKESFPLTVTSAQKNPTAFYLCASSIVSAGEQFFGPGTRLTVL.

As concerns this clone: This same CDR3 is encoded by further DNA sequences in the sample. The rearrangement links TRBV5-1 to TRBJ2-7, with 7 bases that match TRBD1. The CDR3 is made up of 14 amino acids. Germline V gene lookup returns CDR1 SGHRS and CDR2 YFSETQ. The V and J ends lost 0 bases and 2 bases, in that order; junction bases with no gene match: 2. CDR3 coding DNA: TGCGCCAGCAGCTTGGGGCAGGGGGCCTACGAGCAGTACTTC. Its protein product is CASSLGQGAYEQYF.

The chain carries TRBV7-2 and TRBJ2-1, with TRBD2 matching over 7 bases. The CDR3 contains 13 residues. The V gene end was trimmed by 5 bases and the J gene end by 7 bases; junction bases not matched to a gene: 5. From germline, CDR1 is SGHTA and CDR2 FQGNSA. CDR3 nucleotide sequence: TGTGCCAGCAGCCCTGGCGGGGGTAATGAGCAGTTCTTC. Protein product: CASSPGGGNEQFF.

The chain is built from TRBV5-1 and TRBJ2-2; 9 nucleotides match TRBD2. This CDR3 comprises 16 residues. Trimming cost V 0 bases and J 5 bases; bases outside gene matches: 5. Germline lookup yields CDR1 SGHRS and CDR2 YFSETQ. CDR3 bases: TGCGCCAGCAGCTTGGGTAGCGGGAGAGGTACCGGGGAGCTGTTTTTT. This translates into CASSLGSGRGTGELFF. Full variable domain (outside the CDR3, taken from reference TRBV5-1 and TRBJ2-2): KAGVTQTPRYLIKTRGQQVTLSCSPISGHRSVSWYQQTPGQGLQFLFEYFSETQRNKGNFPGRFSGRQFSNSRSEMNVSTLELGDSALYLCASSLGSGRGTGELFFGEGSRLTVL.

This clone was observed a single time. The chain couples TRBV5-6 to TRBJ1-1; perhaps TRBD1 as D (6 bases). This CDR3 contains 15 residues. Between the trimmed V and J ends, which lost 4 bases and 5 bases, there was a span of 18 bases. Germline CDR1 SGHDT, CDR2 YYEEEE. The CDR3 nucleotides read TGTGCCAGCAGCGCGGACAGCGGGAGACGGACTGAAGCTTTCTTT. It specifies CASSADSGRRTEAFF.

This clone was found once. This chain connects TRBV5-1 to TRBJ2-7; TRBD1 aligns across 7 bases. Germline values: CDR1 SGHRS, CDR2 YFSETQ. With 1 base clipped from V and 5 bases from J, the junction kept 6 bases outside the gene matches. The CDR3 is 14 residues long. As DNA, the CDR3 is TGCGCCAGCAGCTTGCAGGGGGTGACGGACGAGCAGTACTTC. Protein: CASSLQGVTDEQYF.

The CDR3: CASSLHQGARIYGYTF. CDR3 DNA sequence: TGTGCCAGCAGTTTACATCAGGGGGCGAGAATCTATGGCTACACCTTC. This rearrangement joins TRBV27 to TRBJ1-2; 8 bases agree with TRBD1. This CDR3 contains 16 residues. V was clipped by 2 bases and J by 4 bases; unmatched bases: 9. Germline lookup yields CDR1 MNHEY and CDR2 SMNVEV (reference sequence).

The V gene is TRBV18, the J gene TRBJ2-3, with D possibly being TRBD1 or TRBD2 (6 bases each). This CDR3 has 16 residues. V lost 1 base and J 0 bases, leaving 11 bases between the germline ends. Per germline, CDR1 KGHSH and CDR2 LQKENI. The CDR3 here is CASSPQEGGSTDTQYF. In DNA form, the CDR3 reads TGTGCCAGCTCACCACAGGAGGGGGGTAGCACAGATACGCAGTATTTT.

This clone appeared a few times. The J gene is TRBJ1-1, the V gene TRBV6-5; D unresolved. This CDR3 has 13 amino acids. The germline V gene encodes CDR1 MNHEY and CDR2 SVGAGI. V shed 2 bases and J shed 3 bases, with 7 bases lying between them. Written as DNA, the CDR3 is TGTGCCAGCAGTTACGGGCTAGACACTGAAGCTTTCTTT. It encodes CASSYGLDTEAFF.

The chain is built from TRBV5-4 and TRBJ2-5; D might be TRBD1 (6 bases). Germline CDR1 and CDR2: SGHNT and YYREEE (reference sequence). The CDR3 runs 16 residues. Between the trimmed V and J ends, which lost 0 bases and 5 bases, there was a span of 17 bases. DNA of the CDR3: TGTGCCAGCAGCTTGGACTCACAGGGTTTCGGGGAGACCCAGTACTTC. This codes for CASSLDSQGFGETQYF.

The chain carries TRBV15 and TRBJ2-3; 8 nucleotides align to TRBD2. Germline CDR1 reads LNHNV; CDR2 reads YYDKDF (reference sequence). After removal of 1 base from V and 4 bases from J, the junction contained 1 base not matched to a gene. The CDR3 has 14 residues. DNA of the CDR3: TGTGCCACCAGCAGAGGCGGGGGGCCAGATACGCAGTATTTT. Translating it yields CATSRGGGPDTQYF.

This clone has a handful of counts. This chain uses TRBV5-4 with TRBJ1-2; D not certain. The V gene's germline CDR1 is SGHNT and CDR2 YYREEE (reference sequence). This CDR3 spans 14 amino acids. V was cut by 1 base and J by 3 bases, with 10 bases left in between. CDR3 amino acids: CASSLRTGDYGYTF. CDR3 sequence (DNA): TGTGCCAGCAGCTTGAGGACTGGGGACTATGGCTACACCTTC.

This clone was counted only a few times. The chain combines TRBV6-4 with TRBJ2-5; D unresolved. There are 14 residues in the CDR3. The germline V gene has CDR1 MRHNA and CDR2 SNTAGT. V was pared by 2 bases and J by 5 bases, with 12 bases between. The CDR3 loop reads CASSDTASDETQYF. The CDR3 DNA reads TGTGCCAGCAGTGACACCGCTAGTGACGAGACCCAGTACTTC.

The sample holds one count of this clone. The CDR3, as DNA: TGTGCCAGCAGCCCTACAGGGGCCGGTTGGGACGAGCAGTACTTC. It specifies CASSPTGAGWDEQYF. The chain joins TRBV7-9 to TRBJ2-7, with 7 bases that match TRBD1. After removal of 5 bases from V and 5 bases from J, the junction contained 12 bases not matched to a gene. Germline CDR1 and CDR2: SEHNR and FQNEAQ (reference sequence). The CDR3 has 15 residues. Combining the CDR3 with reference TRBV7-9 and TRBJ2-7 gives the whole variable domain DTGVSQNPRHKITKRGQNVTFRCDPISEHNRLYWYRQTLGQGPEFLTYFQNEAQLEKSRLLSDRFSAERPKGSFSTLEIQRTEQGDSAMYLCASSPTGAGWDEQYFGPGTRLTVT.

V is TRBV7-9 and J is TRBJ1-5, with D maybe TRBD1 (5 bases). The V gene's germline CDR1 is SEHNR and CDR2 FQNEAQ (reference sequence). This CDR3 region has 15 residues. Trimming removed 1 base from V and 6 bases from J, with 13 bases in between. The CDR3 is CASSLDGRESQPQHF. CDR3 nucleotides: TGTGCCAGCAGCTTAGACGGCAGGGAATCTCAGCCCCAGCATTTT.

This clone has just a few counts. V gene TRBV10-3 combines with J gene TRBJ1-1; D is undetermined. CDR1 and CDR2 from the germline V gene are ENHRY and SYGVKD. The V and J ends lost 5 bases and 1 base respectively, with 8 bases between them. The CDR3 loop spans 13 amino acids. In DNA, the CDR3 is TGTGCCATCAGTCCATCACCGAACACTGAAGCTTTCTTT. Translation: CAISPSPNTEAFF.

This chain links TRBV6-5 with TRBJ1-2; 9 nucleotides agree with TRBD1. The CDR3 runs 13 residues. From germline, CDR1 is MNHEY and CDR2 SVGAGI. The J segment lost 4 bases and the V segment lost 5 bases, leaving 2 bases of the junction unmatched. The CDR3: CASSRTGAYGYTF. CDR3 DNA: TGTGCCAGCAGTCGGACAGGGGCCTATGGCTACACCTTC.

This clone was observed a handful of times. This chain joins TRBV7-7 and TRBJ2-2, with 12 bases lining up with TRBD2. Germline V CDR1 and CDR2: SSHAT, FNYEAQ (reference sequence). V trimming: 6 bases; J trimming: 3 bases; junction bases outside the gene matches: 11. CDR3 length: 18 amino acids. CDR3 sequence: CASRTTSGSRWDTGELFF. For the CDR3, the DNA is TGTGCCAGCAGGACGACTAGCGGGAGTAGATGGGACACCGGGGAGCTGTTTTTT.

J is TRBJ2-3 and V is TRBV5-1, with D maybe TRBD1 (7 bases). The CDR3 spans 14 residues. The ends were cut back, 2 bases at V and 3 bases at J, with 10 bases in the middle. Per the germline V gene, CDR1 is SGHRS and CDR2 is YFSETQ. The CDR3 DNA reads as TGCGCCAGCAGCTTCAGGGGGGATACAGATACGCAGTATTTT. Translating gives CASSFRGDTDTQYF. The variable domain in full, completed from reference TRBV5-1 and TRBJ2-3, reads KAGVTQTPRYLIKTRGQQVTLSCSPISGHRSVSWYQQTPGQGLQFLFEYFSETQRNKGNFPGRFSGRQFSNSRSEMNVSTLELGDSALYLCASSFRGDTDTQYFGPGTRLTVL.

The rearrangement joins TRBV7-8 to TRBJ1-2, with D tentatively TRBD1 (5 bases). Trimming took off 5 bases at V and 5 bases at J, with 9 bases between the two ends. The germline CDR1 and CDR2 sequences are SGHVS and FQNEAQ. The CDR3 is 12 residues long. The DNA of the CDR3 is TGTGCCAGCAGCCTCTCAGGGTATGGCTACACCTTC. Translation: CASSLSGYGYTF.

The rearrangement links TRBV5-4 to TRBJ2-1, with D possibly being TRBD1 or TRBD2 (6 bases each). Trimming left V 4 bases short and J 5 bases short, with 16 bases between. Looked up from germline, CDR1 is SGHNT and CDR2 is YYREEE (reference sequence). The CDR3 sequence is 15 residues long. The CDR3 DNA is TGTGCCAGCAGCCTCGGGGGCCGATCGGACAATGAGCAGTTCTTC. Translating it yields CASSLGGRSDNEQFF.

This chain joins TRBV18 and TRBJ2-4, with D perhaps matching TRBD1 (5 bases). The CDR3 has 14 residues. V gave up 0 bases and J gave up 4 bases, with 7 bases separating them. Germline V gene lookup returns CDR1 KGHSH and CDR2 LQKENI. CDR3 amino acids: CASSPPGAKNIQYF. In nucleotides, the CDR3 is TGTGCCAGCTCACCACCAGGGGCGAAAAACATTCAGTACTTC.

V usage is TRBV7-9 and J usage is TRBJ2-2; the match to TRBD1 covers 9 bases. There are 18 residues in the CDR3. CDR1 is SEHNR and CDR2 is FQNEAQ in the germline V gene (reference sequence). V gave up 4 bases and J gave up 2 bases; unmatched junction bases: 11. DNA for the CDR3: TGTGCCAGCAGCTGGGGCCGGACAGGGGCCGTTAACACCGGGGAGCTGTTTTTT. Translated: CASSWGRTGAVNTGELFF.

To note about this clone: A junction boundary mismatches the germline segment, possibly from a read error. The J gene is TRBJ2-7, the V gene TRBV18; TRBD2 matches at 9 bases. Germline loops: CDR1 KGHSH, CDR2 LQKENI. The CDR3 length is 16 residues. DNA for the CDR3: TGTGCCAGCTCGCCACTCACGACTAGCGGAAGCTACGAGCAGTACTTC. Translating it yields CASSPLTTSGSYEQYF.

V is TRBV19 and J is TRBJ2-3, with 9 bases aligning to TRBD1. Germline loops: CDR1 LNHDA, CDR2 SQIVND (reference sequence). J lost 5 bases, V lost 7 bases, and 7 bases had no gene match. The CDR3 is 14 residues long. CDR3 in amino acids: CASTNRGPGDTQYF. The CDR3 DNA is TGTGCCAGTACCAACAGGGGGCCGGGAGATACGCAGTATTTT.

The chain is built from TRBV7-9 and TRBJ2-3, with D maybe TRBD2 (6 bases). Germline CDR1 is SEHNR and CDR2 is FQNEAQ (reference sequence). This CDR3 region has 11 residues. Trimming cost V 6 bases and J 11 bases, with 12 bases left between them. The CDR3 DNA follows: TGTGCCAGCAGGGGGACTCTTAAGCAGTATTTT. Residues: CASRGTLKQYF.

In this sample, this clone turned up once. CDR3 in amino acids: CASSLLQGASAEAFF. The DNA for the CDR3 is TGCGCCAGCAGCTTACTACAGGGGGCCAGCGCTGAAGCTTTCTTT. The chain combines TRBV5-1 with TRBJ1-1; TRBD1 matches at 9 bases. CDR3 size: 15 residues. Germline V gene data show CDR1 as SGHRS and CDR2 as YFSETQ. The ends lost 2 bases at V and 6 bases at J; junction bases unmatched: 8.

The chain has TRBV5-4 and TRBJ1-1; tentative D call: TRBD1 (6 bases). Germline CDR1 and CDR2: SGHNT and YYREEE (reference sequence). Trimming took 5 bases from V and 0 from J, leaving 14 bases between them. The CDR3 has 15 amino acids. The CDR3 DNA sequence: TGTGCCAGCAGGTCGGGGAGGGGGGTGAACACTGAAGCTTTCTTT. Its translation: CASRSGRGVNTEAFF.